What follows are 24 T cell receptor beta chains derived from one specimen sequenced in a study of CD8 T cells in ankylosing spondylitis (dated by TCRdb to about 2017). The method was 5' RACE. Sequencing relied on an Illumina HiSeq 2500. TCRdb cleaned the public reads at Q25 with fastp, built clones with MiXCR and kept in-frame beta chains. Rows are combined by CDR3 protein, so each entry shows the most common genes and DNA. Here the sample has hundreds of thousands of distinct CDR3 sequences; under 20% occur a single time. The leading ten clones occupy approximately 1% of the sample. These receptors have no known antigen. Results and caveats for the whole study, not just this receptor: A TCR beta motif made up of under ten highly homologous amino acid variants appeared to be characteristic of blood from ankylosing spondylitis patients.

The sequenced sample was blood, either unsorted or a sorted T cell fraction (not recorded which). The receptors were gathered from a male donor with ankylosing spondylitis.

This clonotype turned up a few times. The rearrangement joins TRBV3-1 to TRBJ1-1; 7 nucleotides line up with TRBD1. The CDR3 sequence is 15 residues long. Trimming took 6 bases from V and 5 from J; bases not matched to a gene: 12. From germline, CDR1 is LGHDT and CDR2 YNNKEL (reference sequence). The CDR3 is CASRQGGPRGTEAFF. Here the CDR3 DNA reads TGTGCCAGCAGGCAGGGGGGACCCCGAGGGACTGAAGCTTTCTTT.

This clonotype was seen a handful of times. The chain combines TRBV2 with TRBJ2-5; 7 nucleotides align to TRBD1. Germline V lookup: CDR1 SNHLY, CDR2 FYNNEI. The CDR3 spans 14 residues. The J segment lost 5 bases and the V segment lost 5 bases, leaving 8 bases of the junction unmatched. The CDR3 nucleotides are TGTGCCAGCAGTTTCGACAGGGTTACGGAGACCCAGTACTTC. Translated, it gives CASSFDRVTETQYF.

The sample holds a few counts of this clonotype. V usage is TRBV5-1 and J usage is TRBJ1-1; D remains ambiguous. CDR3 length: 14 amino acids. Germline V lookup: CDR1 SGHRS, CDR2 YFSETQ. Trimming shortened V by 0 bases and J by 7 bases, and 13 bases separated the two germline ends. CDR3 loop: CASSLGVGSFEAFF. The CDR3 DNA reads TGCGCCAGCAGCTTGGGTGTCGGCAGCTTTGAAGCTTTCTTT.

This clonotype was detected a few times. The chain has TRBV20-1 and TRBJ1-3; no definite D call. V lost 5 bases to trimming and J lost 9 bases, with 17 bases between them. Germline V gene lookup returns CDR1 DFQATT and CDR2 SNEGSKA (reference sequence). The CDR3 has 13 amino acids. The CDR3 protein is CSASPDPSRTIYF. In nucleotides, the CDR3 is TGCAGTGCTTCCCCAGACCCAAGCCGCACCATATATTTT.

This clonotype has only a few counts. The rearrangement joins TRBV20-1 to TRBJ2-7; no firm D call. Germline CDR1 reads DFQATT; CDR2 reads SNEGSKA (reference sequence). V dropped 6 bases and J dropped 7 bases, with 16 bases sitting between them. The CDR3 sequence is 12 residues long. The CDR3 spells CSALRRLGEQYF. The CDR3 nucleotides are TGCAGTGCGTTAAGGCGGCTAGGGGAGCAGTACTTC.

The chain joins TRBV20-1 to TRBJ2-7; TRBD2 matches at 7 bases. The junction had 9 bases not matched to a gene; V was cut back by 5 bases and J by 8 bases. The CDR3 consists of 12 residues. Germline loops: CDR1 DFQATT, CDR2 SNEGSKA (reference sequence). The chain's CDR3 is CSAGGTTHQQYF. As DNA, the CDR3 is TGCAGTGCTGGGGGGACTACCCACCAGCAGTACTTC.

This clonotype has more than one count but fewer than ten. The chain links TRBV12-3 or TRBV12-4 to TRBJ2-7; the D is unclear. CDR3 length: 13 amino acids. V lost 1 base to trimming and J lost 9 bases, with 13 bases between them. As DNA, the CDR3 is TGTGCCAGCAGTTTAGACAGCGATACGAGGCAGTACTTC. Translating it yields CASSLDSDTRQYF.

This chain connects TRBV7-2 to TRBJ1-6; D might be TRBD1 (5 bases). The CDR3 extends over 14 amino acids. Germline V gene data show CDR1 as SGHTA and CDR2 as FQGNSA. CDR3 sequence reads: CATRVGSYNSPLHF. The DNA for the CDR3 is TGTGCTACCAGGGTGGGATCCTATAATTCACCCCTCCACTTT. Filled out from reference TRBV7-2 and TRBJ1-6, the complete variable domain reads GAGVSQSPSNKVTEKGKDVELRCDPISGHTALYWYRQSLGQGLEFLIYFQGNSAPDKSGLPSDRFSAERTGGSVSTLTIQRTQQEDSAVYLCATRVGSYNSPLHFGNGTRLTVT.

A few counts support this clonotype. The J gene is TRBJ2-3, the V gene TRBV6-1, with 8 bases matching TRBD2. Germline assignment: CDR1 MNHNS and CDR2 SASEGT. V trimming: 7 bases; J trimming: 1 base; junction bases outside the gene matches: 16. The CDR3 runs to 18 residues. CDR3 sequence: CASTADGSGRGGTDTQYF. DNA for the CDR3: TGTGCCAGCACCGCGGATGGCAGCGGGAGAGGAGGCACAGATACGCAGTATTTT.

Regarding this clonotype: A junction boundary mismatches the germline segment, possibly from a read error. The V gene is TRBV6-6, the J gene TRBJ1-1; no clear D. Germline V lookup: CDR1 MNHNY, CDR2 SVGAGI (reference sequence). CDR3 length equals 13 residues. The CDR3 sequence: CASSSMGNTEAFF. The CDR3 DNA is TGTGCCAGCAGTTCCATGGGGAACACTGAAGCCTTCTTT.

This clonotype was picked up a small number of times. V usage is TRBV11-1 and J usage is TRBJ1-1, with 9 bases matching TRBD1. V shed 0 bases, J shed 1 base, and the junction held 9 bases outside the gene matches. This CDR3 region has 18 residues. Germline CDR1 reads SGHAT; CDR2 reads FQDESV (reference sequence). The CDR3 DNA follows: TGTGCCAGCAGCTTAGCGCCGGGACAGGGAAAGGGGAACACTGAAGCTTTCTTT. It yields the protein CASSLAPGQGKGNTEAFF.

This clonotype was counted between two and nine times. The chain couples TRBV11-3 to TRBJ2-4; D is uncertain. In germline, CDR1 is SGHNT, CDR2 YENEEA. This CDR3 has 16 residues. The ends were cut back, 1 base at V and 0 bases at J, with 10 bases in the middle. The CDR3: CASSLVVPKAKNIQYF. CDR3 bases: TGTGCCAGCAGCTTAGTTGTGCCAAAAGCCAAAAACATTCAGTACTTC.

The CDR3 DNA is TGTGCCAGCATTCCCTCTGTCTCCGAGACCCAGTACTTC. It yields the protein CASIPSVSETQYF. V is TRBV28 and J is TRBJ2-5; D ambiguous. V dropped 7 bases and J dropped 5 bases, with 14 bases sitting between them. The CDR3 loop spans 13 amino acids. Germline V lookup: CDR1 MDHEN, CDR2 SYDVKM.

This clonotype was detected a few times. The chain combines TRBV4-3 with TRBJ1-2, with TRBD1 as a possible D gene (6 bases). Germline V CDR1 and CDR2: LGHNA, YSLEER. The CDR3 has 15 residues. V lost 2 bases and J lost 3, with 13 bases in between. The CDR3 bases are TGCGCCAGCAGCCAACGCTGGGACAATGACTATGGCTACACCTTC. It encodes CASSQRWDNDYGYTF.

V is TRBV27 and J is TRBJ2-1; no clear D. Trimming removed 5 bases at V and 6 bases at J, with 20 bases between. There are 16 residues in the CDR3. CDR1 is MNHEY and CDR2 is SMNVEV in the germline V gene (reference sequence). CDR3: CASSPLRSLVGNEQFF. The CDR3, as DNA: TGTGCCAGCAGTCCCCTCCGTAGCCTCGTGGGCAATGAGCAGTTCTTC.

The rearrangement uses TRBV6-5 and TRBJ1-1, with 7 bases aligning to TRBD1. The CDR3 totals 16 residues. V lost 0 bases and J lost 5; bases outside the gene matches: 9. Germline V lookup: CDR1 MNHEY, CDR2 SVGAGI. CDR3 nucleotides: TGTGCCAGCAGTTACTCGACTACAGGGGTGGAAACTGAAGCTTTCTTT. Protein: CASSYSTTGVETEAFF.

The V and J genes are TRBV6-1 and TRBJ1-2, with 11 bases fitting TRBD1. After removal of 6 bases from V and 4 bases from J, the junction contained 16 bases not matched to a gene. The CDR3 loop spans 18 amino acids. Germline CDR1 reads MNHNS; CDR2 reads SASEGT. The CDR3 loop is CASRGRQDRGRSGYGYTF. For the CDR3, the DNA is TGTGCCAGCAGGGGGCGGCAGGACAGGGGGCGTTCGGGCTATGGCTACACCTTC.

V gene TRBV5-5 combines with J gene TRBJ1-2; D gene uncertain. The germline V gene has CDR1 SGHKS and CDR2 YYEKEE (reference sequence). With 0 bases removed from V and 4 bases from J, the gap between germline ends came to 10 bases. The CDR3 runs to 14 residues. In DNA, the CDR3 is TGTGCCAGCAGCTTGGAGGAGGCTGTCTATGGCTACACCTTC. Amino acid sequence: CASSLEEAVYGYTF.

The V and J genes are TRBV6-2 or TRBV6-3 and TRBJ1-4, with D perhaps matching TRBD1 (5 bases). This CDR3 contains 15 residues. Germline V gene sequence: CDR1 MNHEY, CDR2 SVGEGT. The V gene lost 2 bases and the J gene lost 4 bases, with 11 bases spanning the gap. This CDR3 reads CASSYAGTDNEKLFF. The CDR3 DNA reads as TGTGCCAGCAGTTACGCCGGGACGGATAATGAAAAACTGTTTTTT.

This clonotype was seen more than once but under ten times. The chain is built from TRBV12-3 or TRBV12-4 and TRBJ2-5; 9 bases align to TRBD2. Trimming at V came to 6 bases and at J to 4 bases, leaving 6 bases not matched to a gene. The CDR3 loop spans 14 amino acids. The CDR3 DNA reads TGTGCCAGCAGAGAAGCGGGAGGAGGAGAGACCCAGTACTTC. Protein product: CASREAGGGETQYF.

This chain joins TRBV5-1 and TRBJ2-6, with 11 bases that match TRBD1. Germline lookup yields CDR1 SGHRS and CDR2 YFSETQ. This CDR3 is 18 amino acids long. J gave up 4 bases and V 6 bases, and 12 bases lay outside the gene matches. In DNA form, the CDR3 reads TGCGCCAGCACAATGGGGACAGGGGGACCGGGAGGGGCCAACGTCCTGACTTTC. Translated: CASTMGTGGPGGANVLTF.

This clonotype was counted between two and nine times. The chain carries TRBV5-1 and TRBJ1-4; 7 positions agree with TRBD1. The CDR3 extends over 17 amino acids. The V gene's germline CDR1 is SGHRS and CDR2 YFSETQ. V was clipped by 2 bases and J by 4 bases; unmatched bases: 11. CDR3 in DNA: TGCGCCAGCAGCTTAGCCCAGGGACAGACCTATAATGAAAAACTGTTTTTT. It encodes CASSLAQGQTYNEKLFF.

This clonotype showed up just a few times. J is TRBJ1-5 and V is TRBV27; a possible D gene is TRBD1 (6 bases). Trimming shortened V by 5 bases and J by 6 bases, and 14 bases separated the two germline ends. Per germline, CDR1 MNHEY and CDR2 SMNVEV (reference sequence). This CDR3 is 14 amino acids long. The CDR3 DNA follows: TGTGCCAGCAGTGCCACAGGGTTAGGTCAGCCCCAGCATTTT. Translation: CASSATGLGQPQHF.

This clonotype was detected a few times. The chain uses TRBV9 and TRBJ2-4; a possible D gene is TRBD1 (6 bases). The CDR3 has 17 residues. The germline V gene has CDR1 SGDLS and CDR2 YYNGEE. V lost 0 bases and J 0 bases, leaving 13 bases between the germline ends. The CDR3 DNA sequence: TGTGCCAGCAGCGTAGGGGGGCAGAATCTAGCCAAAAACATTCAGTACTTC. Translating gives CASSVGGQNLAKNIQYF. Based on the CDR3 plus reference TRBV9 and TRBJ2-4, the full variable domain is DSGVTQTPKHLITATGQRVTLRCSPRSGDLSVYWYQQSLDQGLQFLIQYYNGEERAKGNILERFSAQQFPDLHSELNLSSLELGDSALYFCASSVGGQNLAKNIQYFGAGTRLSVL.